Listed below are T cell receptor beta chains from one sample, sequenced in a study of human T cells and chemical hapten exposure. MiXCR, applied by TCRdb to the RACE reads, yields one record per CDR3 protein. The repertoire consists of more than 80,000 distinct CDR3 sequences, with approximately 11% occurring once and the leading ten covering 3.1%. The starting material was whole blood, obtained in connection with sensitization to the hapten diphenylcyclopropenone (DPC). The receptor set was obtained from a woman between 55 and 75 years old with alopecia areata. Some clones in this sample may be carry-over from other donors' samples. CDR3s include the opening cysteine and the closing phenylalanine or tryptophan. The order of the fields is clone size, D gene, V gene, J gene, CDR3 DNA, CDR3 protein. The D gene is left open where the match is weak. The size entry is marked missing in some rows and otherwise reads once, few, many or a size class.

clone_size: few; d_call: .; v_call: TRBV12-3/TRBV12-4; j_call: TRBJ1-5; cdr3_nt: TGTGCCAGCAGCCAAGGGGAGCGTCAGCCCCAGCATTTT; cdr3_aa: CASSQGERQPQHF
clone_size: .; d_call: .; v_call: TRBV3-1; j_call: TRBJ2-7; cdr3_nt: TGTGCCAGCAGCCCGCCGGGGCTACACGAGCAGTACTTC; cdr3_aa: CASSPPGLHEQYF
clone_size: few; d_call: .; v_call: TRBV21-1; j_call: TRBJ1-2; cdr3_nt: TGTGCCAGAGAGGACAGGGGGTTCAATGGCTACACCTTC; cdr3_aa: CAREDRGFNGYTF
clone_size: many; d_call: TRBD2; v_call: TRBV2; j_call: TRBJ2-1; cdr3_nt: TGTGCCAGCCAGGGACTAGGTGTAGGCAATGAGCAGTTCTTC; cdr3_aa: CASQGLGVGNEQFF
clone_size: .; d_call: .; v_call: TRBV29-1; j_call: TRBJ1-2; cdr3_nt: TGCAGCGTTGAAGATGGGTCAGTAGGGTCCGGAGGCTACACCTTC; cdr3_aa: CSVEDGSVGSGGYTF
clone_size: few; d_call: TRBD2; v_call: TRBV10-3; j_call: TRBJ2-5; cdr3_nt: TGTGCCATCAGTGAGAGCGGGGAGGGAGAGACCCAGTACTTC; cdr3_aa: CAISESGEGETQYF
clone_size: .; d_call: .; v_call: TRBV6-6; j_call: TRBJ1-5; cdr3_nt: TGTGCCAGCAGTTATCCGTGGGGCAATCAGCCCCAGCATTTT; cdr3_aa: CASSYPWGNQPQHF
clone_size: many; d_call: .; v_call: TRBV19; j_call: TRBJ2-6; cdr3_nt: TGTGCCAGTAGAATACCAGACGGCAGGGCCTTCTCTGGGGCCAACGTCCTGACTTTC; cdr3_aa: CASRIPDGRAFSGANVLTF
clone_size: many; d_call: .; v_call: TRBV6-5; j_call: TRBJ1-3; cdr3_nt: TGTGCCAGCAGTTACGGCCCTGGAAACACCATATATTTT; cdr3_aa: CASSYGPGNTIYF
clone_size: few; d_call: .; v_call: TRBV29-1; j_call: TRBJ2-3; cdr3_nt: TGCAGCGTTCTCGGGGGGACACCCACAGATACGCAGTATTTT; cdr3_aa: CSVLGGTPTDTQYF
clone_size: many; d_call: .; v_call: TRBV3-1; j_call: TRBJ2-7; cdr3_nt: TGTGCCAGCAGCCAAGCGTTAGGACTCTCCTACGAGCAGTACTTC; cdr3_aa: CASSQALGLSYEQYF
clone_size: .; d_call: .; v_call: TRBV20-1; j_call: TRBJ1-6; cdr3_nt: TGCAGTGCTCTAGGGGGGGCGGATCCGGCTTTCTATAATTCACCCCTCCACTTT; cdr3_aa: CSALGGADPAFYNSPLHF
clone_size: .; d_call: .; v_call: TRBV11-2; j_call: TRBJ2-7; cdr3_nt: TGTGCCAGCAGCTTAGCTGTCGAGCAGTACTTC; cdr3_aa: CASSLAVEQYF
clone_size: many; d_call: .; v_call: TRBV5-4; j_call: TRBJ2-2; cdr3_nt: TGTGCCAGCAGCTTGGACCAGATCACCGGGGAGCTGTTTTTT; cdr3_aa: CASSLDQITGELFF
clone_size: many; d_call: TRBD2; v_call: TRBV20-1; j_call: TRBJ2-1; cdr3_nt: TGCAGTGCTAGAGATCTTAGCGGGGTCTACAATGAGCAGTTCTTC; cdr3_aa: CSARDLSGVYNEQFF
clone_size: .; d_call: .; v_call: TRBV7-3; j_call: TRBJ2-1; cdr3_nt: TGTGCCAGCAGCCCGGAGACGGGGGATGAGTACAATGAGCAGTTCTTC; cdr3_aa: CASSPETGDEYNEQFF
clone_size: many; d_call: .; v_call: TRBV19; j_call: TRBJ2-5; cdr3_nt: TGTGCCAGTAGTAGAGGACTGGATCAAGAGACCCAGTACTTC; cdr3_aa: CASSRGLDQETQYF
clone_size: many; d_call: .; v_call: TRBV5-1; j_call: TRBJ1-2; cdr3_nt: TGCGCCAGCAGCTTGGAGGGGGGTGCTGGCTACACCTTC; cdr3_aa: CASSLEGGAGYTF
clone_size: once; d_call: TRBD1; v_call: TRBV29-1; j_call: TRBJ2-5; cdr3_nt: TGCAGCGTAGAGACAGGGCCAGAGACCCAGTACTTC; cdr3_aa: CSVETGPETQYF
clone_size: .; d_call: TRBD2; v_call: TRBV7-9; j_call: TRBJ2-7; cdr3_nt: TGTGCCAGCAGCCCTCCGGGACTAGCGGGGAGTACCTACGAGCAGTACTTC; cdr3_aa: CASSPPGLAGSTYEQYF
clone_size: many; d_call: TRBD2; v_call: TRBV6-5; j_call: TRBJ2-6; cdr3_nt: TGTGCCAGCAGTTACGGGGGGGACGGGGCCAACGTCCTGACTTTC; cdr3_aa: CASSYGGDGANVLTF
clone_size: few; d_call: .; v_call: TRBV18; j_call: TRBJ1-4; cdr3_nt: TGTGCCAGCTCACCAGTCTCAGGGTTACTCAATGAAAAACTGTTTTTT; cdr3_aa: CASSPVSGLLNEKLFF
clone_size: many; d_call: TRBD1; v_call: TRBV28; j_call: TRBJ1-1; cdr3_nt: TGTGCCAGCAGTGACAGGGGGCTTCGGGTAGGCGCTGAAGCTTTCTTT; cdr3_aa: CASSDRGLRVGAEAFF
clone_size: few; d_call: .; v_call: TRBV30; j_call: TRBJ1-6; cdr3_nt: TGTGCCTGGAGGGTGACAGGTAGCTCCTATAATTCACCCCTCCACTTT; cdr3_aa: CAWRVTGSSYNSPLHF
clone_size: many; d_call: TRBD1; v_call: TRBV6-6; j_call: TRBJ2-7; cdr3_nt: TGTGCCAGCAGTTACGCAAGACAGGGAAATTCTGCCGAGCAGTACTTC; cdr3_aa: CASSYARQGNSAEQYF
clone_size: many; d_call: .; v_call: TRBV27; j_call: TRBJ2-7; cdr3_nt: TGTGCCAGCAGTTTAAAGGGGCTCGGGTACGAGCAGTACTTC; cdr3_aa: CASSLKGLGYEQYF